This TCR beta chain was sequenced during a study of radiotherapy plus CTLA-4 blockade in lung cancer. Study conclusions and caveats: Reports identified early blood T cell clone dynamics, with interferon-beta, as the best response predictor.

Germline CDR1 reads SEHNR; CDR2 reads FQNEAQ (reference sequence). This CDR3 contains 14 residues. V lost 2 bases to trimming and J lost 6 bases; unmatched junction nucleotides: 6. The table came from immunoSEQ multiplex PCR; TCRdb's copy has only in-frame clones and leaves some out. The sample shows some 71,000 clones, approximately 76% of them seen only once. Details on this clone: Its cognate antigen is unknown.

The chain recombines TRBV7-9 with TRBJ1-2; 7 bases fit TRBD1. Sequenced here: peripheral blood, sampled from a patient treated with radiotherapy plus ipilimumab. The clonotype originates from a human donor with non-small cell lung cancer whose response to radiotherapy plus ipilimumab could not be evaluated. Some clones in this sample may be carry-over from other donors' samples. The CDR3 nucleotides read TGTGCCAGCAGCTTAACGACAGGGTTTCATGGCTACACCTTC. Amino acid sequence: CASSLTTGFHGYTF.